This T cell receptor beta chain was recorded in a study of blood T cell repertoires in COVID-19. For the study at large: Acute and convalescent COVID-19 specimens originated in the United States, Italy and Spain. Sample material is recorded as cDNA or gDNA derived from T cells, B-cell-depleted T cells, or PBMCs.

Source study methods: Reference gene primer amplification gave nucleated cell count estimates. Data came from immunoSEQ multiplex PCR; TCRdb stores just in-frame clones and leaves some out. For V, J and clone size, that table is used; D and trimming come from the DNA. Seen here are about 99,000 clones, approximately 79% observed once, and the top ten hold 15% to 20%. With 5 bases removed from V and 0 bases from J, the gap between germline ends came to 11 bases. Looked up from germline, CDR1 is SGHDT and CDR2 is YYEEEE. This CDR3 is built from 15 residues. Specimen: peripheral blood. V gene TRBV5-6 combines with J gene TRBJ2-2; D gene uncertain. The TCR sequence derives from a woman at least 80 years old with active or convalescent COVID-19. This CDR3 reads CASSFSDANTGELFF. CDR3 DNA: TGTGCCAGCAGTTTCAGCGACGCGAACACCGGGGAGCTGTTTTTT. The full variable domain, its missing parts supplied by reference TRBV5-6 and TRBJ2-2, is DAGVTQSPTHLIKTRGQQVTLRCSPKSGHDTVSWYQQALGQGPQFIFQYYEEEERQRGNFPDRFSGHQFPNYSSELNVNALLLGDSALYLCASSFSDANTGELFFGEGSRLTVL.